These 23 T cell receptor beta chains were all obtained from the same sample, sequenced in a study of neoadjuvant anti-PD-1 for oral cavity cancer. Method: immunoSEQ multiplex PCR; TCRdb's copy keeps in-frame clones and lacks some. The repertoire holds tens of thousands of clones, 40% to 50% seen once, with around 40% in the top ten. The time point here: after neoadjuvant nivolumab, at surgical resection. The sample here was tumor tissue, taken after nivolumab (anti-PD-1) treatment. Every receptor here comes from a person aged 35-80 years with oral cavity squamous cell carcinoma.

CDR3 in DNA: TGTGCCAGTAGTCTAAGTGACAGAGATAATTCACCCCTCCACTTT. This encodes CASSLSDRDNSPLHF. The V and J genes are TRBV19 and TRBJ1-6, with D perhaps matching TRBD1 (5 bases). V was shortened by 5 bases and J by 5 bases, with 13 bases between the two germline ends. CDR3 size: 15 residues. The germline gives CDR1 LNHDA, CDR2 SQIVND (reference sequence).

The V and J genes are TRBV29-1 and TRBJ1-2; the match to TRBD1 covers 9 bases. Trimming at V came to 6 bases and at J to 5 bases, leaving 1 base not matched to a gene. The CDR3 is made up of 11 amino acids. Per germline, CDR1 SQVTM and CDR2 ANQGSEA. The CDR3 here is CSVGQGYGYTF. CDR3 in DNA: TGCAGCGTGGGACAGGGATATGGCTACACCTTC.

The rearrangement uses TRBV11-2 and TRBJ2-5; D possibly corresponds to TRBD1 (5 bases). In germline, CDR1 is SGHAT, CDR2 FQNNGV. The CDR3 sequence is 15 residues long. V lost 2 bases and J 2 bases, leaving 12 bases between the germline ends. This CDR3 reads CASSLRFRGQETQYF. CDR3 nucleotide sequence: TGTGCCAGCAGCTTAAGGTTTAGGGGACAAGAGACCCAGTACTTC.

The chain recombines TRBV2 with TRBJ2-2; D could derive from TRBD1 or TRBD2 (6 bases each). In germline, CDR1 is SNHLY, CDR2 FYNNEI. The V end lost 3 bases, the J end lost 5 bases, and 10 bases lay between the germline ends. This CDR3 spans 14 amino acids. CDR3 bases: TGTGCCAGCAGTGAGGAGGGGGGTACCGGGGAGCTGTTTTTT. Residues: CASSEEGGTGELFF. Complete variable domain (other parts from reference TRBV2 and TRBJ2-2): EPEVTQTPSHQVTQMGQEVILRCVPISNHLYFYWYRQILGQKVEFLVSFYNNEISEKSEIFDDQFSVERPDGSNFTLKIRSTKLEDSAMYFCASSEEGGTGELFFGEGSRLTVL.

This clone has at least ten counts. V is TRBV6-5 and J is TRBJ1-6, with TRBD1 as a possible D gene (5 bases). The V end lost 5 bases, the J end lost 6 bases, and 14 bases lay between the germline ends. Looked up from germline, CDR1 is MNHEY and CDR2 is SVGAGI. CDR3 size: 15 residues. In DNA, the CDR3 is TGTGCCAGCAGTAGTCTGGGACCGATTAATTCACCCCTCCACTTT. Translated, it gives CASSSLGPINSPLHF.

The chain recombines TRBV5-1 with TRBJ2-5, with D unresolved. V lost 4 bases and J lost 4, with 14 bases in between. Germline V gene lookup returns CDR1 SGHRS and CDR2 YFSETQ. This CDR3 is built from 14 residues. DNA for the CDR3: TGCGCCAGCAGCCCATTTCTGGAAGGAGAGACCCAGTACTTC. Its translation is CASSPFLEGETQYF.

The sample holds a few counts of this clone. The genes are TRBV30 and TRBJ1-4; D gene uncertain. CDR3 size: 17 residues. The germline CDR1 and CDR2 sequences are GTSNPN and SVGIG (reference sequence). V lost 0 bases and J 0 bases, leaving 14 bases between the germline ends. The CDR3 sequence is CAWSVRGSETTNEKLFF. CDR3 DNA: TGTGCCTGGAGTGTACGTGGCAGCGAGACAACTAATGAAAAACTGTTTTTT.

V usage is TRBV5-1 and J usage is TRBJ2-3, with 9 bases lining up with TRBD2. V dropped 4 bases and J dropped 1; count of bases not matched to a gene: 4. Looked up from germline, CDR1 is SGHRS and CDR2 is YFSETQ. The CDR3 totals 15 residues. Written as DNA, the CDR3 is TGCGCCAGCAGCAAAAGGACTAGCGGCACAGATACGCAGTATTTT. Its protein is CASSKRTSGTDTQYF.

This clone appeared a few times. The chain recombines TRBV15 with TRBJ1-2; D gene uncertain. V shed 1 base and J shed 0 bases, with 6 bases lying between them. The CDR3 runs to 14 residues. Germline CDR1 reads LNHNV; CDR2 reads YYDKDF (reference sequence). The CDR3, as DNA: TGTGCCACCAGCAGAGGGACCACTAACTATGGCTACACCTTC. Residues: CATSRGTTNYGYTF.

This chain joins TRBV10-3 and TRBJ1-2; 9 bases match TRBD1. After removal of 4 bases from V and 3 bases from J, the junction contained 9 bases not matched to a gene. The CDR3 consists of 16 residues. Looked up from germline, CDR1 is ENHRY and CDR2 is SYGVKD. This chain's CDR3 is CAISGTGESKHYGYTF. The DNA for the CDR3 is TGTGCCATCAGTGGGACAGGGGAATCCAAGCACTATGGCTACACCTTC.

This clone was counted only a few times. The chain links TRBV11-2 to TRBJ2-3; either TRBD1 or TRBD2 may supply D (5 bases each). Germline V gene lookup returns CDR1 SGHAT and CDR2 FQNNGV. CDR3 length: 13 residues. Trimming removed 5 bases at V and 9 bases at J, with 15 bases between. This chain's CDR3 is CASSAGTGGTQYF. CDR3 DNA: TGTGCCAGCAGCGCCGGGACGGGCGGGACGCAGTATTTT.

This sequence joins TRBV30 and TRBJ1-6, with 10 bases matching TRBD1. The CDR3 totals 14 residues. The ends lost 4 bases at V and 10 bases at J; junction bases unmatched: 7. Looked up from germline, CDR1 is GTSNPN and CDR2 is SVGIG (reference sequence). The CDR3 nucleotides are TGTGCCTGGAACCCCGGGACAGGGGACTCACCCCTCCACTTT. This gives the protein CAWNPGTGDSPLHF.

A few counts support this clone. The V gene is TRBV7-9, the J gene TRBJ1-1, with 9 nucleotides matching TRBD1. Germline V gene lookup returns CDR1 SEHNR and CDR2 FQNEAQ (reference sequence). Germline trimming cut 6 bases from V and 5 bases from J; bases unmatched to any gene: 10. The CDR3 sequence is 15 residues long. The CDR3: CASRDSGTGWTEAFF. In nucleotides, the CDR3 is TGTGCCAGCAGGGATTCCGGGACAGGGTGGACTGAAGCTTTCTTT.

This sequence joins TRBV11-3 and TRBJ2-3; weak D call: TRBD1 (5 bases). The V and J ends lost 1 base and 1 base respectively, with 12 bases between them. The CDR3 covers 16 residues. Germline loops: CDR1 SGHNT, CDR2 YENEEA. DNA for the CDR3: TGTGCCAGCAGCTTAGGCGACAGCCCCCGCACAGATACGCAGTATTTT. Translating it yields CASSLGDSPRTDTQYF.

This chain links TRBV13 with TRBJ2-3; possible D gene TRBD2, 5 bases. Germline V gene data show CDR1 as PRHDT and CDR2 as FYEKMQ (reference sequence). The CDR3 extends over 14 amino acids. V lost 2 bases, J lost 5 bases, and 11 bases lay in between. In DNA form, the CDR3 reads TGTGCCAGCAGCTTACGGGGTAGGGAAGATACGCAGTATTTT. Translation gives CASSLRGREDTQYF.

The V gene is TRBV5-6, the J gene TRBJ2-7, with 9 bases lining up with TRBD1. The V gene's germline CDR1 is SGHDT and CDR2 YYEEEE. This CDR3 spans 17 amino acids. Trimming removed 4 bases from V and 5 bases from J; junction bases left unmatched: 16. CDR3 loop: CASSRYAPGQGPHEQYF. CDR3 DNA: TGTGCCAGCAGCCGTTACGCCCCGGGACAGGGTCCCCACGAGCAGTACTTC.

The rearrangement links TRBV6-5 to TRBJ1-2, with D tentatively TRBD1 (5 bases). V dropped 6 bases and J dropped 3 bases, with 11 bases sitting between them. The CDR3 loop spans 13 amino acids. Germline values: CDR1 MNHEY, CDR2 SVGAGI. CDR3 nucleotide sequence: TGTGCCAGCAGCCCGGGACCGGACTATGGCTACACCTTC. This encodes CASSPGPDYGYTF.

This clone has only a few counts. One junction end does not reproduce the germline sequence, and a read error may be involved. The V call is TRBV5-5, the J call TRBJ2-4; no reliable D call. Germline-derived CDR1 and CDR2 are SGHKS and YYEKEE (reference sequence). This CDR3 has 12 residues. The CDR3 protein is CASSYPGGSLAF. Written as DNA, the CDR3 is TGTGCCAGCAGTTATCCAGGTGGGTCGTTGGCCTTC.

The chain is built from TRBV11-2 and TRBJ1-4; D call uncertain. Trimming shortened V by 2 bases and J by 0 bases, and 7 bases separated the two germline ends. The CDR3 has 15 residues. Germline lookup yields CDR1 SGHAT and CDR2 FQNNGV. CDR3 in DNA: TGTGCCAGCAGCTTATCAGGTGCAACTAATGAAAAACTGTTTTTT. Translation: CASSLSGATNEKLFF. Supplemented by reference TRBV11-2 and TRBJ1-4, the full variable domain reads EAGVAQSPRYKIIEKRQSVAFWCNPISGHATLYWYQQILGQGPKLLIQFQNNGVVDDSQLPKDRFSAERLKGVDSTLKIQPAKLEDSAVYLCASSLSGATNEKLFFGSGTQLSVL.

The chain employs TRBV11-2 and TRBJ1-2, with D tentatively TRBD1 (5 bases). The CDR3 extends over 15 amino acids. Trimming pared 5 bases from V and 0 bases from J, leaving 13 bases between. CDR1 SGHAT and CDR2 FQNNGV come from the germline V gene. The CDR3 bases are TGTGCCAGCAGCCGAGGGGTGCGAGCTAACTATGGCTACACCTTC. This translates into CASSRGVRANYGYTF.

The chain uses TRBV4-1 and TRBJ2-7; perhaps TRBD2 as D (6 bases). This CDR3 is 15 amino acids long. V lost 0 bases, J lost 8 bases, and 17 bases lay in between. From germline, CDR1 is MGHRA and CDR2 YSYEKL. The CDR3, as DNA: TGCGCCAGCAGCCAAGACCCTCAGCGGGCAGGGAAGCAGTACTTC. Residues: CASSQDPQRAGKQYF.

V is TRBV6-5 and J is TRBJ1-5, with D possibly TRBD1 on 5 matching bases. V was shortened by 6 bases and J by 6 bases, with 18 bases between the two germline ends. This CDR3 has 15 amino acids. From germline, CDR1 is MNHEY and CDR2 SVGAGI. The CDR3 DNA reads as TGTGCCAGCAGCTGGGGGAGGGGTGCGGGTCAGCCCCAGCATTTT. Amino acid sequence: CASSWGRGAGQPQHF.

J is TRBJ2-1 and V is TRBV5-4, with TRBD2 identical over 8 bases. The CDR3 consists of 16 residues. Germline CDR1 SGHNT, CDR2 YYREEE (reference sequence). Trimming cost V 0 bases and J 1 base; bases outside gene matches: 3. The CDR3 region has the DNA TGTGCCAGCAGCTTGGGTCGGGGGGGGTCCTACAATGAGCAGTTCTTC. As protein: CASSLGRGGSYNEQFF. The variable domain in full, completed from reference TRBV5-4 and TRBJ2-1, reads ETGVTQSPTHLIKTRGQQVTLRCSSQSGHNTVSWYQQALGQGPQFIFQYYREEENGRGNFPPRFSGLQFPNYSSELNVNALELDDSALYLCASSLGRGGSYNEQFFGPGTRLTVL.